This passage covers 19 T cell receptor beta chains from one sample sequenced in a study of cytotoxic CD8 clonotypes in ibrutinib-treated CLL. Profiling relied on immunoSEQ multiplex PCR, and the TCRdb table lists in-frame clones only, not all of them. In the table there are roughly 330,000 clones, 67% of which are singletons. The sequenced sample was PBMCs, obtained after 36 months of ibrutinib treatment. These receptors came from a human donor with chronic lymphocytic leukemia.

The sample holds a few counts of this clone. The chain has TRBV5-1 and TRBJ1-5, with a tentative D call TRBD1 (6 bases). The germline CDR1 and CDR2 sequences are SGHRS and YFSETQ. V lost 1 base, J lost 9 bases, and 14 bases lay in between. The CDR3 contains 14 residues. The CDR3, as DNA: TGCGCCAGCAGCTTGTATCCAGGGGAGGGGCCCCAGCATTTT. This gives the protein CASSLYPGEGPQHF.

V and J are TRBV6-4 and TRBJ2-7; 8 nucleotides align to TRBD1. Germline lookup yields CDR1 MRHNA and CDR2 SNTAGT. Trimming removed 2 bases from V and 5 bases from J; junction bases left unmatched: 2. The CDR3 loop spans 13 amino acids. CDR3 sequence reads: CASSDETGDEQYF. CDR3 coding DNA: TGTGCCAGCAGTGACGAGACAGGGGACGAGCAGTACTTC.

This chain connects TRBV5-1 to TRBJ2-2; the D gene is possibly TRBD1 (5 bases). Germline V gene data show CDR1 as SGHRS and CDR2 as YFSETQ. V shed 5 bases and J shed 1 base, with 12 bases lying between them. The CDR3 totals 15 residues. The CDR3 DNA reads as TGCGCCAGCAGTCGACAGCTCCAGAACACCGGGGAGCTGTTTTTT. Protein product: CASSRQLQNTGELFF.

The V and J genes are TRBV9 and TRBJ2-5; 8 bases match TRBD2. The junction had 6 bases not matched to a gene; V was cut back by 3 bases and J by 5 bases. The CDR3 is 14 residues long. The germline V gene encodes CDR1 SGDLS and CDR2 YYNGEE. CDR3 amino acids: CASSELAGWETQYF. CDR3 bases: TGTGCCAGCAGCGAGTTAGCGGGATGGGAGACCCAGTACTTC.

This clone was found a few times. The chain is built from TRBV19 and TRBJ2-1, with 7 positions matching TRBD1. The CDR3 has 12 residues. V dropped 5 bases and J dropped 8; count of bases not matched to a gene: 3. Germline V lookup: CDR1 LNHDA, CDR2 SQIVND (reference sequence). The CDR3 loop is CASSSTGDEQFF. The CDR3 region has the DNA TGTGCCAGTAGTTCCACAGGGGATGAGCAGTTCTTC.

The CDR3 DNA is TGCGCCAGCAGCCGACAGGCGTTAGGGGCCGGCTACAATGAGCAGTTCTTC. It translates to CASSRQALGAGYNEQFF. This rearrangement joins TRBV4-1 to TRBJ2-1; tentatively, D is TRBD1 (6 bases). Germline CDR1 and CDR2: MGHRA and YSYEKL. CDR3 length: 17 amino acids. With 4 bases removed from V and 3 bases from J, the gap between germline ends came to 19 bases.

The CDR3 coding sequence is TGCAGCGTTGAAGGGACAGGGGGCGCGGAGACCCAGTACTTC. Its translation: CSVEGTGGAETQYF. This chain links TRBV29-1 with TRBJ2-5, with TRBD1 matching 11 bases. Germline V gene sequence: CDR1 SQVTM, CDR2 ANQGSEA. This CDR3 comprises 14 residues. J was trimmed by 5 bases and V by 1 base; bases with no gene match: 3.

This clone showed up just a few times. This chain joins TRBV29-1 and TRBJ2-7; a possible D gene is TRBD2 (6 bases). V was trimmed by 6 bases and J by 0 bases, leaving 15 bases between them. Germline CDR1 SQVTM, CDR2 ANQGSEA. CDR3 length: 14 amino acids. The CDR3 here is CSVHSGGVSYEQYF. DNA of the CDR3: TGCAGCGTCCATAGCGGTGGGGTCTCCTACGAGCAGTACTTC.

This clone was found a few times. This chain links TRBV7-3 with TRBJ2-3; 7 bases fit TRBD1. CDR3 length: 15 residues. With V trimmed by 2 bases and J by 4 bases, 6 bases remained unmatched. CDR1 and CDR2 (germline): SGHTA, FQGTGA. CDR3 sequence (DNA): TGTGCCAGCAGCTTAGTAGGGGGCCCCGCAGATACGCAGTATTTT. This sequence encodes CASSLVGGPADTQYF.

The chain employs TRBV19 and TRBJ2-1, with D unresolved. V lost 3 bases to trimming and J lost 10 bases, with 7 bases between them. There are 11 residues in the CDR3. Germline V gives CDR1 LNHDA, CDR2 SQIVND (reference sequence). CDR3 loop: CASSILGEQFF. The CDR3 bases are TGTGCCAGTAGTATCTTGGGGGAGCAGTTCTTC. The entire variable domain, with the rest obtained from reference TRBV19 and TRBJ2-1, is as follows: DGGITQSPKYLFRKEGQNVTLSCEQNLNHDAMYWYRQDPGQGLRLIYYSQIVNDFQKGDIAEGYSVSREKKESFPLTVTSAQKNPTAFYLCASSILGEQFFGPGTRLTVL.

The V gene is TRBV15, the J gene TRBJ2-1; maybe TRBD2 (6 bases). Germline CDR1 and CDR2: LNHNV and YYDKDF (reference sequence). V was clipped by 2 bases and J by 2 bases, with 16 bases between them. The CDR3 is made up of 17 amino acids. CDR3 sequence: CATSRSPGTSTYNEQFF. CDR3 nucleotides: TGTGCCACCAGCAGATCCCCCGGGACTTCGACCTACAATGAGCAGTTCTTC.

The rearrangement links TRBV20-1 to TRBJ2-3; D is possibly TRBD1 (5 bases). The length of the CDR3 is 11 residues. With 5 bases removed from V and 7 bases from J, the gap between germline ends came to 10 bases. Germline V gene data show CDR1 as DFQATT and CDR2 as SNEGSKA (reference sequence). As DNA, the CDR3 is TGCAGTGCTCGGCGACAGAATACGCAGTATTTT. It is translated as CSARRQNTQYF.

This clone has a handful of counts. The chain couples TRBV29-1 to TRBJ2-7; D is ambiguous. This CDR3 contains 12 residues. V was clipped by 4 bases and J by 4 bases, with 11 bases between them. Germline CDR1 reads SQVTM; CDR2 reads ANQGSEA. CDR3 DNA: TGCAGCGTTGGACGGAATTTATACGAGCAGTACTTC. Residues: CSVGRNLYEQYF.

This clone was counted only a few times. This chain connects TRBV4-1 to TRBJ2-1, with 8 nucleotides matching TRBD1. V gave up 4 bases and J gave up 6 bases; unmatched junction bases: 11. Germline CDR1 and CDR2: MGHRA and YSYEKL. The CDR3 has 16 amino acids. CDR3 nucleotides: TGCGCCAGCAGCCTACCTCCCCGGACAGGGCGCAATGAGCAGTTCTTC. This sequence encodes CASSLPPRTGRNEQFF.

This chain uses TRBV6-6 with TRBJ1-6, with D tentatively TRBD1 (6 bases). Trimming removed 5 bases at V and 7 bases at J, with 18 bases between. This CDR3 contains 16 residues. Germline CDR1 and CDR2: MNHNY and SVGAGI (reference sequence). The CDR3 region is CASSNARGQLNSPLHF. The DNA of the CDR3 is TGTGCCAGCAGTAACGCACGCGGACAGCTCAATTCACCCCTCCACTTT.

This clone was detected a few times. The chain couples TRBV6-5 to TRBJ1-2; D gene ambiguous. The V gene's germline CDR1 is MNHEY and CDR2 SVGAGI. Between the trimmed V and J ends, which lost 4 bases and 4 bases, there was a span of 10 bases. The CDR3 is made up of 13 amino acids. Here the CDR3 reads CASSSGVFYGYTF. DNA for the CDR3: TGTGCCAGCAGTTCCGGGGTTTTCTATGGCTACACCTTC.

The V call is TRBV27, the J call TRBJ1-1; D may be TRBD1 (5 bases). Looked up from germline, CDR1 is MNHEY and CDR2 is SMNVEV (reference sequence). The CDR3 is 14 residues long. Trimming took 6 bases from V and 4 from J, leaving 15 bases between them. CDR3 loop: CASRSLDRGTEAFF. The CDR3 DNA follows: TGTGCCAGCAGGTCTCTGGATAGGGGCACTGAAGCTTTCTTT.

CDR3: CASSRRPGQGASETQYF. The DNA of the CDR3 is TGTGCCAGCAGCCGCCGCCCGGGACAGGGGGCTTCGGAGACCCAGTACTTC. The V and J genes are TRBV7-6 and TRBJ2-5, with 12 nucleotides matching TRBD1. Germline V gene sequence: CDR1 SGHVS, CDR2 FNYEAQ. The CDR3 consists of 17 residues. The V and J ends lost 5 bases and 5 bases, in that order; junction bases with no gene match: 12.

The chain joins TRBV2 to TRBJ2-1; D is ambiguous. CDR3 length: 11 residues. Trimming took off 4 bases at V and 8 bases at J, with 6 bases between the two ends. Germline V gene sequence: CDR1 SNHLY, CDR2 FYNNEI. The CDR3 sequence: CASSVRYEQFF. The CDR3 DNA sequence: TGTGCCAGCAGTGTACGGTATGAGCAGTTCTTC.